This T cell receptor (beta chain) was sequenced in a study of cytomegalovirus exposure and HLA in healthy donors. It was with 60 Vbeta and 13 Jbeta primers that the PCR ran. The data were produced by immunoSEQ multiplex PCR, yet TCRdb's version contains in-frame clones alone and is incomplete. Of roughly 190,000 clones listed, over 80% were seen once; the top ten hold 1% to 1.5%. Germline lookup yields CDR1 GTSNPN and CDR2 SVGIG (reference sequence). Trimming took 4 bases from V and 1 from J, leaving 10 bases between them. The CDR3 has 13 amino acids. The sample was PBMCs. This clonotype was obtained from a man between 25 and 39 years old in good health and CMV-seronegative. The chain is built from TRBV30 and TRBJ1-1; D is possibly TRBD1 (6 bases). In nucleotides, the CDR3 is TGTGCCTGGACCGCACAGGGGAACACTGAAGCTTTCTTT. This sequence encodes CAWTAQGNTEAFF. The entire variable domain, with the rest obtained from reference TRBV30 and TRBJ1-1, is as follows: SQTIHQWPATLVQPVGSPLSLECTVEGTSNPNLYWYRQAAGRGLQLLFYSVGIGQISSEVPQNLSASRPQDRQFILSSKKLLLSDSGFYLCAWTAQGNTEAFFGQGTRLTVV.